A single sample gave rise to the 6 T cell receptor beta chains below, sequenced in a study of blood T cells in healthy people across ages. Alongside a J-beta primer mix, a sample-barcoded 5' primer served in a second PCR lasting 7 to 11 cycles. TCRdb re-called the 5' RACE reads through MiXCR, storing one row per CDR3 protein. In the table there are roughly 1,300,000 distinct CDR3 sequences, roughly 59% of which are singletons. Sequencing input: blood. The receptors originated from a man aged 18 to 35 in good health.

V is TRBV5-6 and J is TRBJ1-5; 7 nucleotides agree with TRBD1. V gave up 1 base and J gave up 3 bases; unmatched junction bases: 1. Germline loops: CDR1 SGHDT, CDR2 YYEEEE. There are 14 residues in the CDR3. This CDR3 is CASSLTGDNQPQHF. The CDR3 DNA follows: TGTGCCAGCAGCTTGACAGGGGACAATCAGCCCCAGCATTTT.

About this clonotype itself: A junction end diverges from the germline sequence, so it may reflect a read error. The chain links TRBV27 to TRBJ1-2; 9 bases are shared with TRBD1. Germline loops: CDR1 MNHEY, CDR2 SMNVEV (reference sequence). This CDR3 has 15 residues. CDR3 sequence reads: CASSFSGTGSYGYIF. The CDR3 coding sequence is TGTGCCAGCAGTTTCTCCGGGACAGGGTCCTATGGCTACATCTTC.

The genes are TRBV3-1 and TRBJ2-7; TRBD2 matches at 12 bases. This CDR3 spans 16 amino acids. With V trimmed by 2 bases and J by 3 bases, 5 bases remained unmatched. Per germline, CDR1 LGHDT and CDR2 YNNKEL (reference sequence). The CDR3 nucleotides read TGTGCCAGCAGCCAACCAGAGACTAGCGGGAGCTACGAGCAGTACTTC. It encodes CASSQPETSGSYEQYF.

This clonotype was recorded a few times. The CDR3 nucleotides read TGTGCCAGCAGCGGGGCAGGGGGTGGCTACACCTTC. Amino acids: CASSGAGGGYTF. This chain joins TRBV3-1 and TRBJ1-2; 7 positions match TRBD1. Germline CDR1 is LGHDT and CDR2 is YNNKEL (reference sequence). The CDR3 runs 12 residues. Trimming removed 5 bases from V and 7 bases from J; junction bases left unmatched: 4.

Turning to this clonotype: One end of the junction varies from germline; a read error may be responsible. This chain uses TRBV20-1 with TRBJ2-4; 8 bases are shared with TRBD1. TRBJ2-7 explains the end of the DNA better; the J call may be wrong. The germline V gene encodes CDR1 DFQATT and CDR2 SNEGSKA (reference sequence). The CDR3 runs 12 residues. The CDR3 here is CGACDRGYEQYF. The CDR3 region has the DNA TGCGGTGCTTGCGACAGGGGATACGAGCAGTACTTC.

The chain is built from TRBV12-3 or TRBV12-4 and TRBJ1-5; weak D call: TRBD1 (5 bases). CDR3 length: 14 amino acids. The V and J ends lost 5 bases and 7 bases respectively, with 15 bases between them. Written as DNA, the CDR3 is TGTGCCAGCAGTCGGGGCCGAACGGACCAGCCCCAGCATTTT. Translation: CASSRGRTDQPQHF.